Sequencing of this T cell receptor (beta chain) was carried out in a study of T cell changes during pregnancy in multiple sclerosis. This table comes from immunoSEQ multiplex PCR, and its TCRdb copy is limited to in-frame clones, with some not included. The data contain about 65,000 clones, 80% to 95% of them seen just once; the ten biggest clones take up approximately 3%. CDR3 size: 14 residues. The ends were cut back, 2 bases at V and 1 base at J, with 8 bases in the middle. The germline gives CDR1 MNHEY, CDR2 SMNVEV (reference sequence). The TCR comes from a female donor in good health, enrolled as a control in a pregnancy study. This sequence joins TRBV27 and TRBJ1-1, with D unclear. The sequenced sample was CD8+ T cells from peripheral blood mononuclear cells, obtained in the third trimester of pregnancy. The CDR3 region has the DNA TGTGCCAGCAGTTTACGGGAGTGGAACACTGAAGCTTTCTTT. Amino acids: CASSLREWNTEAFF.